This TCR beta chain was identified in a study of T cells in Graves' hyperthyroidism and ophthalmopathy. Germline CDR1 and CDR2: LGHDT and YNNKEL (reference sequence). V lost 2 bases and J lost 7; bases outside the gene matches: 7. This CDR3 comprises 15 residues. RNA transcripts yielded amplified TCR beta CDR3 regions. TCR CDR3 underwent first-round RT-PCR with the HTBI primer set. TCRdb redid the calling of the multiplex PCR reads with MiXCR, one entry per CDR3 protein. The data contain fewer than 550,000 distinct CDR3 sequences, around 16% of them singletons. Over 18 months, lack of ophthalmopathy progression marked Graves' hyperthyroidism as stable. Uncontrolled infections, other autoimmune diseases, pregnancy or lactation led to exclusion of patients. This clonotype was counted many times.

The chain carries TRBV3-1 and TRBJ1-4; TRBD1 matches 7 bases. The sequencing sample was made of blood. The sequence derives from a woman in her late teens or twenties with Graves' hyperthyroidism. CDR3 DNA sequence: TGTGCCAGCAGCCAAAGAGCAGGGGGTACTGAAAAACTGTTTTTT. Amino acid sequence: CASSQRAGGTEKLFF.